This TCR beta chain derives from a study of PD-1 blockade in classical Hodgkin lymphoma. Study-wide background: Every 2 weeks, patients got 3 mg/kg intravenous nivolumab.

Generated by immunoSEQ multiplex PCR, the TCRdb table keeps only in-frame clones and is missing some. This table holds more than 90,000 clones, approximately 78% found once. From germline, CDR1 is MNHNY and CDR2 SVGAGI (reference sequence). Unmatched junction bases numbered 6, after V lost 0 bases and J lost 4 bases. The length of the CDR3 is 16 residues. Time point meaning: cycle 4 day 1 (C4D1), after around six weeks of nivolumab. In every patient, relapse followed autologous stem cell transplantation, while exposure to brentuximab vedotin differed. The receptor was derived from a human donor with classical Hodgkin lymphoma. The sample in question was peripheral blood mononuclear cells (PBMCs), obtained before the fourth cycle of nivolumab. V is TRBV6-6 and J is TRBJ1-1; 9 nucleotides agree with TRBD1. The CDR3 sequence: CASSYSWTGVGTEAFF. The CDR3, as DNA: TGTGCCAGCAGTTACTCCTGGACAGGGGTCGGCACTGAAGCTTTCTTT.